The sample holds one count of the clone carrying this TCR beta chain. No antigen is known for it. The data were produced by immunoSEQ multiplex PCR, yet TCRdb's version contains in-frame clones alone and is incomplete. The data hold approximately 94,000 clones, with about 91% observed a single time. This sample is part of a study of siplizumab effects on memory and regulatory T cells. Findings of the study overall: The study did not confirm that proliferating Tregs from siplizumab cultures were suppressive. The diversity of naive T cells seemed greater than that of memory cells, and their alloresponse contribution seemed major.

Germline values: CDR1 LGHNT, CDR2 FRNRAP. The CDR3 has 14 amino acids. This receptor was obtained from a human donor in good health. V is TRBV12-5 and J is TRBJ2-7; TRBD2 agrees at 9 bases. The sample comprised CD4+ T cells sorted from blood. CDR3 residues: CPGFRLAVAYEQYF. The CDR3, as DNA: TGTCCTGGGTTTAGACTAGCGGTTGCCTACGAGCAGTACTTC.